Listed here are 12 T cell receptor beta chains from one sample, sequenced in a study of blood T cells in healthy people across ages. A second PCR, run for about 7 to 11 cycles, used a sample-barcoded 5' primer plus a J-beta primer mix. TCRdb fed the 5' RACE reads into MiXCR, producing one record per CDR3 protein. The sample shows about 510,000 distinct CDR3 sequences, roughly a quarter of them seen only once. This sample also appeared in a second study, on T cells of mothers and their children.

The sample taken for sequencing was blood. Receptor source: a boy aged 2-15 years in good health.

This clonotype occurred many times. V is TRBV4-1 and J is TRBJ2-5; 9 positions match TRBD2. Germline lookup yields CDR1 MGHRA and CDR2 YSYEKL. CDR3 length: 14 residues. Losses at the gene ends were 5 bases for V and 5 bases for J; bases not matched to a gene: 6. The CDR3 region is CASSMRGGGETQYF. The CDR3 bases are TGCGCCAGCAGCATGCGGGGGGGCGGTGAGACCCAGTACTTC.

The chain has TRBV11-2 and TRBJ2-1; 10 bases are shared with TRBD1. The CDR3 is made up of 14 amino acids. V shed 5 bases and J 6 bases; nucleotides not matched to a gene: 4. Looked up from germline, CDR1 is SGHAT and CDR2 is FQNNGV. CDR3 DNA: TGTGCCAGCAGCCTGGGACAGGGGCCCAATGAGCAGTTCTTC. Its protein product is CASSLGQGPNEQFF. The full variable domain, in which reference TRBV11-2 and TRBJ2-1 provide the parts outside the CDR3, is EAGVAQSPRYKIIEKRQSVAFWCNPISGHATLYWYQQILGQGPKLLIQFQNNGVVDDSQLPKDRFSAERLKGVDSTLKIQPAKLEDSAVYLCASSLGQGPNEQFFGPGTRLTVL.

Written as DNA, the CDR3 is TGCAGTGCTAGGGACCTACAGGGGATCAACTATGGCTACACCTTC. Protein sequence: CSARDLQGINYGYTF. The chain is built from TRBV20-1 and TRBJ1-2; 7 bases are shared with TRBD1. CDR1 and CDR2 from the germline V gene are DFQATT and SNEGSKA (reference sequence). The CDR3 totals 15 residues. Germline trimming cut 3 bases from V and 2 bases from J; bases unmatched to any gene: 9.

In DNA form, the CDR3 reads TGCAGCGCAGGGGAGTCCTCCTACAATGAGCAGTTCTTC. Translation gives CSAGESSYNEQFF. This rearrangement joins TRBV29-1 to TRBJ2-1; a possible D gene is TRBD1 (6 bases). CDR1 and CDR2 from the germline V gene are SQVTM and ANQGSEA. The CDR3 is 13 residues long. With 7 bases removed from V and 0 bases from J, the gap between germline ends came to 10 bases.

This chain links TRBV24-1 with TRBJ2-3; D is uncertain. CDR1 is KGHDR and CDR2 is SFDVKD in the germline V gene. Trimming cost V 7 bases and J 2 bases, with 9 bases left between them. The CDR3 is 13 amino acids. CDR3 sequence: CATSPSYTDTQYF. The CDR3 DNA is TGTGCCACCAGCCCCAGTTACACAGATACGCAGTATTTT.

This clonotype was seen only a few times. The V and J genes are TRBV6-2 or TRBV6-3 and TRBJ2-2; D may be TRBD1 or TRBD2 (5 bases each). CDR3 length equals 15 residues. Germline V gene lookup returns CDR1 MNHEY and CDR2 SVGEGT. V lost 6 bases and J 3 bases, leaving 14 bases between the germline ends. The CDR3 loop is CASRYQRGDTGELFF. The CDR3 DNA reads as TGTGCCAGCAGATATCAAAGGGGAGACACCGGGGAGCTGTTTTTT.

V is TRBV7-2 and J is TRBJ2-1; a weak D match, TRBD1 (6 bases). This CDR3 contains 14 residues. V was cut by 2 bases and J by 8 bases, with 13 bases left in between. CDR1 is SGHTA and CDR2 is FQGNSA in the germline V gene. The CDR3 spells CASSLTVQGYEQFF. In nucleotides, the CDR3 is TGTGCCAGCAGCTTAACGGTTCAGGGGTATGAGCAGTTCTTC. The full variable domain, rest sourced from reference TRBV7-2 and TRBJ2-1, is GAGVSQSPSNKVTEKGKDVELRCDPISGHTALYWYRQSLGQGLEFLIYFQGNSAPDKSGLPSDRFSAERTGGSVSTLTIQRTQQEDSAVYLCASSLTVQGYEQFFGPGTRLTVL.

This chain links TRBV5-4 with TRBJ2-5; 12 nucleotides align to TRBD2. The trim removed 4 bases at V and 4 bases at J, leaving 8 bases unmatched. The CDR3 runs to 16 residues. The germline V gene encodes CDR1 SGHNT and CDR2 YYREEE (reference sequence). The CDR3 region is CASSAGLAGRLETQYF. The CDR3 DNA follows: TGTGCCAGCAGCGCCGGACTAGCGGGGCGACTAGAGACCCAGTACTTC.

The CDR3 sequence is CASSFAQGSYEQYF. Written as DNA, the CDR3 is TGTGCCAGCAGCTTCGCCCAGGGTTCCTACGAGCAGTACTTC. V is TRBV5-5 and J is TRBJ2-7, with a tentative D call TRBD1 (5 bases). The CDR3 is 14 amino acids. From germline, CDR1 is SGHKS and CDR2 YYEKEE (reference sequence). V was clipped by 2 bases and J by 1 base, with 10 bases between them.

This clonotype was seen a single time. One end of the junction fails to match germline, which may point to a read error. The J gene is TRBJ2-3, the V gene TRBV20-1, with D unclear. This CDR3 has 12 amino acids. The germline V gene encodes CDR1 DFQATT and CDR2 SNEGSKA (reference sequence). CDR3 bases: TGCAGTGCTACAGTAGCATTAGATGCGCAGTATTTT. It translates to CSATVALDAQYF.

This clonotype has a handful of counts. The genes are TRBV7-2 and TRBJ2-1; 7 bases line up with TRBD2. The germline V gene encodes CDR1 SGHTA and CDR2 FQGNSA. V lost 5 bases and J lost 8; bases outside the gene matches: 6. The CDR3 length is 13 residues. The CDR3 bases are TGTGCCAGCAGCATGGGCGGGGGTGATGAGCAGTTCTTC. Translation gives CASSMGGGDEQFF.

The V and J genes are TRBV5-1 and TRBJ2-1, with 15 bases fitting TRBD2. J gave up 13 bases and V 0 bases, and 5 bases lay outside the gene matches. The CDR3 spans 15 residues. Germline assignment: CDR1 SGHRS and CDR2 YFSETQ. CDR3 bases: TGCGCCAGCAGCTTGGTCCCGGGACTAGCGGGAGGACAGTTCTTC. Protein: CASSLVPGLAGGQFF.